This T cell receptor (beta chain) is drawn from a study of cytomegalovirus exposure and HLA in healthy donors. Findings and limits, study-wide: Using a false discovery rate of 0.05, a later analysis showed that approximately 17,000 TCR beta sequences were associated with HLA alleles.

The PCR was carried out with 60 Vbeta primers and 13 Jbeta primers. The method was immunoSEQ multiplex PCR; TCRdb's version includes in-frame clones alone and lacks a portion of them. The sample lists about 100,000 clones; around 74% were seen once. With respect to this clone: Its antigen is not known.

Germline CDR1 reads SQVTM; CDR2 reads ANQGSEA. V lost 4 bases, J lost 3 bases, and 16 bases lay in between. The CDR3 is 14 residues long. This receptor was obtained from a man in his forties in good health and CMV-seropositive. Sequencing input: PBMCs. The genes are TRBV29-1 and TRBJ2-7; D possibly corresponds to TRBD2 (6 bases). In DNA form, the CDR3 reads TGCAGCGTTGGTAGCGGAGCCCGAAACTACGAGCAGTACTTC. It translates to CSVGSGARNYEQYF.